Below, 32 T cell receptor beta chains from the same sample are listed, as sequenced in a study of blood T cells in healthy people across ages. Next came a second PCR, run for 7 to 11 cycles, which used a sample-barcoded 5' primer along with a J-beta primer mix. TCRdb recomputed calls from the 5' RACE reads with MiXCR, one row per CDR3 protein. This sample has roughly 1,500,000 distinct CDR3 sequences, with around 42% found just once. What was sequenced was blood. The receptors originated from a woman aged 18 to 35 in good health.

As DNA, the CDR3 is TGCGCCAGCAGCTTAGGGCCTAGCGGGGCCGGCGGAGATACGCAGTATTTT. Amino acid sequence: CASSLGPSGAGGDTQYF. The chain uses TRBV5-1 and TRBJ2-3, with 9 bases identical to TRBD2. The V segment lost 2 bases and the J segment 5 bases; nucleotides outside the gene matches: 12. CDR3 length: 17 amino acids. Germline values: CDR1 SGHRS, CDR2 YFSETQ.

This clonotype was recorded a few times. V usage is TRBV18 and J usage is TRBJ2-1; 12 bases map to TRBD2. V lost 4 bases, J lost 7 bases, and 8 bases stayed unmatched. CDR1 is KGHSH and CDR2 is LQKENI in the germline V gene. The CDR3 has 16 amino acids. CDR3 DNA: TGTGCCAGCTCACTCTCGGCTAGCGGGAGGGGAAATGAGCAGTTCTTC. Protein sequence: CASSLSASGRGNEQFF.

This rearrangement joins TRBV20-1 to TRBJ2-2; 7 bases agree with TRBD2. V lost 5 bases and J lost 0; bases outside the gene matches: 6. CDR1 and CDR2 (germline): DFQATT, SNEGSKA (reference sequence). The CDR3 loop spans 15 amino acids. In DNA form, the CDR3 reads TGCAGTGCTTCACCGGGAGGCGCGAACACCGGGGAGCTGTTTTTT. Translating gives CSASPGGANTGELFF.

The chain recombines TRBV20-1 with TRBJ1-3, with D possibly matching TRBD1 (5 bases). The CDR3 has 17 residues. V shed 5 bases and J shed 0 bases, with 20 bases lying between them. The V gene's germline CDR1 is DFQATT and CDR2 SNEGSKA (reference sequence). The CDR3 spells CSALRDRLISSGNTIYF. The CDR3 DNA follows: TGCAGTGCTCTCCGGGACCGACTCATAAGCTCTGGAAACACCATATATTTT.

The chain carries TRBV3-1 and TRBJ2-7; D is unclear. The CDR3 covers 13 residues. Per germline, CDR1 LGHDT and CDR2 YNNKEL (reference sequence). The germline V and J ends were trimmed by 8 bases and 0 bases, with 11 bases remaining between them. The CDR3 DNA reads TGTGCCAGCGGACGAAGGGACTCCTACGAGCAGTACTTC. Translated: CASGRRDSYEQYF.

The rearrangement links TRBV27 to TRBJ2-3, with D uncertain. The CDR3 is 15 amino acids. V lost 2 bases to trimming and J lost 6 bases, with 15 bases between them. Germline CDR1 MNHEY, CDR2 SMNVEV (reference sequence). The CDR3 loop is CASSLGFSKSDTQYF. Here the CDR3 DNA reads TGTGCCAGCAGTTTAGGTTTCAGTAAGTCGGATACGCAGTATTTT.

This clonotype came up many times. The chain links TRBV10-3 to TRBJ2-3; 7 nucleotides align to TRBD1. The V and J ends lost 7 bases and 4 bases, in that order; junction bases with no gene match: 5. Germline V gene lookup returns CDR1 ENHRY and CDR2 SYGVKD. CDR3 size: 13 residues. CDR3 sequence (DNA): TGTGCCATCACGGACAGGTCAGCAGATACGCAGTATTTT. Protein sequence: CAITDRSADTQYF.

This clonotype was seen a few times. The rearrangement uses TRBV3-1 and TRBJ2-7; perhaps TRBD1 as D (6 bases). The CDR3 runs 14 residues. V lost 0 bases and J 10 bases, leaving 16 bases between the germline ends. Germline lookup yields CDR1 LGHDT and CDR2 YNNKEL (reference sequence). CDR3 sequence (DNA): TGTGCCAGCAGCCAAGAAGCGACAGGTCCCCCCCAGTACTTC. Translating gives CASSQEATGPPQYF.

The rearrangement joins TRBV5-1 to TRBJ2-2; perhaps D is TRBD1 or TRBD2 (6 bases each). Trimming took off 3 bases at V and 3 bases at J, with 18 bases between the two ends. Germline V gene data show CDR1 as SGHRS and CDR2 as YFSETQ. The length of the CDR3 is 17 residues. The DNA of the CDR3 is TGCGCCAGCAGCTCCAGGAGGGGGGCGAAGGACACCGGGGAGCTGTTTTTT. As protein: CASSSRRGAKDTGELFF.

The rearrangement links TRBV7-2 to TRBJ2-7, with 13 bases identical to TRBD2. The CDR3 runs 14 residues. Germline loops: CDR1 SGHTA, CDR2 FQGNSA. J lost 12 bases, V lost 5 bases, and 10 bases had no gene match. This chain's CDR3 is CASSMWTSGGAVYF. The DNA of the CDR3 is TGTGCCAGCAGCATGTGGACTAGCGGGGGTGCAGTGTACTTC.

This clonotype was observed a few times. This sequence joins TRBV4-2 and TRBJ2-5, with a possible D match to TRBD1 (5 bases). Trimming took 1 base from V and 3 from J, leaving 9 bases between them. The germline V gene has CDR1 LGHNA and CDR2 YNFKEQ. The CDR3 is made up of 14 amino acids. The CDR3 DNA reads TGTGCCAGCAGCCAAGGGCAGGACAAAGAGACCCAGTACTTC. Residues: CASSQGQDKETQYF.

The CDR3 here is CSASGTSGGAPDTQYF. Here the CDR3 DNA reads TGCAGTGCTAGCGGGACTAGCGGGGGGGCCCCGGATACGCAGTATTTT. The chain uses TRBV20-1 and TRBJ2-3; 16 nucleotides line up with TRBD2. Germline values: CDR1 DFQATT, CDR2 SNEGSKA (reference sequence). There are 16 residues in the CDR3. Germline trimming cut 3 bases from V and 6 bases from J; bases unmatched to any gene: 6.

This rearrangement joins TRBV20-1 to TRBJ2-1; the D gene is possibly TRBD2 (5 bases). Germline loops: CDR1 DFQATT, CDR2 SNEGSKA (reference sequence). The CDR3 extends over 14 amino acids. V was shortened by 5 bases and J by 0 bases, with 11 bases between the two germline ends. The CDR3 nucleotides are TGCAGTGCTCAAACTAGAGGCTCCTACAATGAGCAGTTCTTC. Protein sequence: CSAQTRGSYNEQFF.

CDR3 nucleotide sequence: TGCAGTGCCCGAACTAGCGGGAGTATCAATGAGCAGTTCTTC. Translating it yields CSARTSGSINEQFF. The genes are TRBV20-1 and TRBJ2-1; 11 bases are a match to TRBD2. This CDR3 region has 14 residues. The V gene's germline CDR1 is DFQATT and CDR2 SNEGSKA (reference sequence). The V and J ends lost 6 bases and 6 bases, in that order; junction bases with no gene match: 7.

The V gene is TRBV27, the J gene TRBJ2-1; a weak D match, TRBD2 (5 bases). The V gene's germline CDR1 is MNHEY and CDR2 SMNVEV (reference sequence). The CDR3 runs to 15 residues. V lost 6 bases to trimming and J lost 8 bases, with 20 bases between them. The CDR3 protein is CASSPRTSPDYEQFF. The DNA for the CDR3 is TGTGCCAGCAGCCCGCGGACTTCCCCAGACTATGAGCAGTTCTTC.

This clonotype was observed a handful of times. The germline gene is not matched at one end of the junction; a read error may be the cause. The chain links TRBV10-3 to TRBJ2-2; TRBD1 or TRBD2 may be the D gene (5 bases each). The CDR3 has 11 amino acids. Germline V gene sequence: CDR1 ENHRY, CDR2 SYGVKD. The CDR3 spells CAVRETGELFF. Written as DNA, the CDR3 is TGTGCCGTCAGGGAGACCGGGGAGCTGTTTTTT.

The V gene is TRBV12-3 or TRBV12-4, the J gene TRBJ1-2, with 7 bases fitting TRBD1. V lost 6 bases and J lost 0; bases outside the gene matches: 10. The CDR3 is made up of 16 amino acids. CDR3 protein: CASSPTGPKSNYGYTF. DNA for the CDR3: TGTGCCAGCAGCCCGACAGGGCCCAAGTCTAACTATGGCTACACCTTC.

This sequence joins TRBV5-1 and TRBJ2-3; 11 bases align to TRBD1. V trimming: 7 bases; J trimming: 3 bases; junction bases outside the gene matches: 4. The CDR3 runs to 14 residues. CDR1 and CDR2 (germline): SGHRS, YFSETQ. The CDR3 DNA is TGCGCCAGCGCCGGACAGGGGGCAACAGATACGCAGTATTTT. Translating it yields CASAGQGATDTQYF.

This chain joins TRBV27 and TRBJ2-1, with a tentative D call TRBD2 (7 bases). The J call may be mistaken, given a closer DNA end match to TRBJ2-7. CDR3 length: 14 amino acids. Germline V gives CDR1 MNHEY, CDR2 SMNVEV (reference sequence). This chain's CDR3 is CASNYAGAVNEQYF. CDR3 coding DNA: TGTGCCAGCAATTACGCGGGGGCGGTCAATGAGCAGTACTTC.

This chain uses TRBV4-1 with TRBJ2-5, with 10 bases aligning to TRBD2. Near its end, the DNA agrees better with TRBJ2-1, so the J call may be wrong. The germline gives CDR1 MGHRA, CDR2 YSYEKL. There are 16 residues in the CDR3. Written as DNA, the CDR3 is TGCGCCAGCAGCCGGAAACTAGCGGGGAGCCAAGAGACCCAGTTCTTC. Translating gives CASSRKLAGSQETQFF.

The rearrangement joins TRBV25-1 to TRBJ1-1; D not certain. Per germline, CDR1 MGHDK and CDR2 SYGVNS. The germline V and J ends were trimmed by 1 base and 3 bases, with 9 bases remaining between them. CDR3 length equals 14 residues. The chain's CDR3 is CASSEWNDDTEAFF. Here the CDR3 DNA reads TGTGCCAGCAGTGAATGGAATGACGACACTGAAGCTTTCTTT.

This clonotype has only a few counts. The V gene is TRBV7-6, the J gene TRBJ2-7; D call uncertain. Per the germline V gene, CDR1 is SGHVS and CDR2 is FNYEAQ. The CDR3 covers 14 residues. V was pared by 5 bases and J by 3 bases, with 14 bases between. CDR3 DNA sequence: TGTGCCAGCAGCGCTACCCTACGAGACTACGAGCAGTACTTC. Residues: CASSATLRDYEQYF.

The chain is built from TRBV24-1 and TRBJ2-5, with a possible D match to TRBD1 (5 bases). Matching the DNA end better, TRBJ2-7 makes the J call doubtful. CDR3 length equals 14 residues. Germline values: CDR1 KGHDR, CDR2 SFDVKD. CDR3 coding DNA: TGTGCCACCAGCCCCGGGCAGGGCGCTTACGAGCAGTACTTC. Its protein product is CATSPGQGAYEQYF.

This clonotype was seen more than once but under ten times. V gene TRBV27 combines with J gene TRBJ2-5; D may be TRBD2 (6 bases). This CDR3 comprises 15 residues. Germline CDR1 reads MNHEY; CDR2 reads SMNVEV (reference sequence). V shed 5 bases and J shed 1 base, with 14 bases lying between them. The CDR3 coding sequence is TGTGCCAGCAGTCCGATACCGGGAGTCCAAGAGACCCAGTACTTC. It is translated as CASSPIPGVQETQYF.

Only a few counts were recorded for this clonotype. The CDR3 DNA is TGCAGTGTAACGCCCCCAAGACAGGGGGGGAATGAGCAGTTCTTC. Its protein is CSVTPPRQGGNEQFF. The chain carries TRBV20-1 and TRBJ2-1; 9 bases align to TRBD1. After removal of 7 bases from V and 7 bases from J, the junction contained 14 bases not matched to a gene. The CDR3 spans 15 residues. Germline V gene lookup returns CDR1 DFQATT and CDR2 SNEGSKA (reference sequence).

The chain links TRBV7-9 to TRBJ1-2; D is perhaps TRBD1 (5 bases). The CDR3 has 14 residues. The V gene lost 3 bases and the J gene lost 3 bases, with 11 bases spanning the gap. The germline gives CDR1 SEHNR, CDR2 FQNEAQ (reference sequence). For the CDR3, the DNA is TGTGCCAGCAGCTTCCCCGGGACGGACTATGGCTACACCTTC. As protein: CASSFPGTDYGYTF.

The rearrangement uses TRBV7-9 and TRBJ2-4; the D is unclear. The germline V gene has CDR1 SEHNR and CDR2 FQNEAQ (reference sequence). The CDR3 is made up of 13 amino acids. Trimming cost V 3 bases and J 5 bases, with 8 bases left between them. The CDR3 reads CASSFAWENIQYF. The CDR3 bases are TGTGCCAGCAGCTTCGCGTGGGAAAACATTCAGTACTTC.

The V gene is TRBV3-1, the J gene TRBJ2-4, with 9 positions matching TRBD1. After removal of 4 bases from V and 13 bases from J, the junction contained 11 bases not matched to a gene. Germline CDR1 LGHDT, CDR2 YNNKEL (reference sequence). There are 14 residues in the CDR3. This chain's CDR3 is CASSPGQGSKSQYF. In DNA form, the CDR3 reads TGTGCCAGCAGCCCGGGACAGGGAAGTAAGTCGCAGTACTTC.

The rearrangement joins TRBV7-9 to TRBJ2-1; a possible D gene is TRBD1 (6 bases). Germline CDR1 and CDR2: SEHNR and FQNEAQ (reference sequence). Trimming stripped 2 bases from V and 5 bases from J, with 16 bases between. The CDR3 length is 16 residues. CDR3 region: CASSLPDSPNDNEQFF. The CDR3 bases are TGTGCCAGCAGCTTACCGGACAGCCCTAACGACAATGAGCAGTTCTTC.

The chain carries TRBV28 and TRBJ1-6; 8 positions agree with TRBD1. The V gene's germline CDR1 is MDHEN and CDR2 SYDVKM. The CDR3 runs to 13 residues. V lost 9 bases and J lost 5; bases outside the gene matches: 3. The CDR3 region is CASGQGDNSPLHF. As DNA, the CDR3 is TGTGCCAGTGGACAGGGAGATAATTCACCCCTCCACTTT.

The rearrangement joins TRBV19 to TRBJ2-5; D gene uncertain. This CDR3 region has 13 residues. V lost 5 bases to trimming and J lost 2 bases, with 9 bases between them. Germline V gene sequence: CDR1 LNHDA, CDR2 SQIVND (reference sequence). The CDR3 coding sequence is TGTGCCAGTAGTGGCAATAAGCAAGAGACCCAGTACTTC. Its translation is CASSGNKQETQYF.

The chain employs TRBV6-5 and TRBJ2-5; D may be TRBD1 or TRBD2 (6 bases each). V dropped 5 bases and J dropped 3 bases, with 13 bases sitting between them. The CDR3 has 14 amino acids. The germline V gene has CDR1 MNHEY and CDR2 SVGAGI. CDR3 nucleotides: TGTGCCAGCAGTCCTCGGGGGCGGGAAGAGACCCAGTACTTC. Protein: CASSPRGREETQYF.